One and the same sample provided the 18 T cell receptor beta chains below, sequenced in a study of shared T cell receptors in the human thymus. Repertoires were generated with immunoSEQ multiplex PCR, while TCRdb's copy carries only in-frame clones and drops some. The table includes about 500,000 clones, approximately 80% detected once. The data also belong to a second study, concerning human thymus T cells.

The sequencing sample was made of thymocytes. All receptors come from a boy under three years old with a congenital heart defect.

CDR3 in amino acids: CASSLQGPSGNTIYF. The CDR3 DNA reads TGTGCCAGCAGTTTGCAGGGGCCCTCTGGAAACACCATATATTTT. The gene calls are TRBV27 and TRBJ1-3, with D perhaps matching TRBD1 (6 bases). The length of the CDR3 is 15 residues. CDR1 and CDR2 (germline): MNHEY, SMNVEV (reference sequence). With 3 bases removed from V and 0 bases from J, the gap between germline ends came to 9 bases.

The chain combines TRBV5-1 with TRBJ2-7; no firm D call. Trimming removed 4 bases at V and 3 bases at J, with 20 bases between. The CDR3 is 16 residues long. In germline, CDR1 is SGHRS, CDR2 YFSETQ. The DNA of the CDR3 is TGCGCCAGCAGCCAACGAACTTGCGCCGCCCACTACGAGCAGTACTTC. Protein product: CASSQRTCAAHYEQYF.

This clone was counted a single time. The genes are TRBV5-6 and TRBJ2-7; maybe TRBD1 (5 bases). This CDR3 has 14 amino acids. In germline, CDR1 is SGHDT, CDR2 YYEEEE. With 4 bases removed from V and 1 base from J, the gap between germline ends came to 12 bases. The CDR3 here is CASSPGQGSYEQYF. The CDR3 nucleotides are TGTGCCAGCAGCCCTGGCCAGGGATCCTACGAGCAGTACTTC.

The chain links TRBV5-1 to TRBJ1-2, with D uncertain. The CDR3 totals 14 residues. Trimming pared 2 bases from V and 2 bases from J, leaving 10 bases between. Per germline, CDR1 SGHRS and CDR2 YFSETQ. The CDR3 bases are TGCGCCAGCAGCTTCGCGGGCATAAACTATGGCTACACCTTC. It translates to CASSFAGINYGYTF.

The table lists this clone with a count of one. The chain couples TRBV4-3 to TRBJ2-7; 9 bases line up with TRBD2. V shed 2 bases, J shed 2 bases, and the junction held 7 bases outside the gene matches. This CDR3 contains 16 residues. Germline CDR1 and CDR2: LGHNA and YSLEER. The CDR3 coding sequence is TGCGCCAGCAGCCAATCCGAGGCTAGCGGGACCTACGAGCAGTACTTC. Translation gives CASSQSEASGTYEQYF.

This clone was observed a single time. The chain carries TRBV28 and TRBJ2-7, with 8 bases aligning to TRBD1. Trimming took 1 base from V and 4 from J; bases not matched to a gene: 3. Per germline, CDR1 MDHEN and CDR2 SYDVKM. The CDR3 sequence is 14 residues long. For the CDR3, the DNA is TGTGCCAGCAGTTTATCCCAGGGGGCATACGAGCAGTACTTC. Translated, it gives CASSLSQGAYEQYF.

As to this clone: The junction does not match germline at one end; this may be a read error. J is TRBJ2-5 and V is TRBV30, with 9 bases aligning to TRBD2. Germline loops: CDR1 GTSNPN, CDR2 SVGIG (reference sequence). This CDR3 is built from 15 residues. Here the CDR3 reads CAGGRRGRGQETQYF. The DNA of the CDR3 is TGCGCGGGGGGGCGGCGCGGGAGGGGGCAAGAGACCCAGTACTTC.

The CDR3 DNA reads as TGTGCCAGCAGCTTAAAACACGATACGCAGTATTTT. Translated: CASSLKHDTQYF. The chain uses TRBV9 and TRBJ2-3; no definite D call. Germline V gives CDR1 SGDLS, CDR2 YYNGEE. V lost 4 bases and J lost 6, with 9 bases in between. The CDR3 extends over 12 amino acids.

The chain joins TRBV6-5 to TRBJ2-2; 7 bases fit TRBD1. There are 15 residues in the CDR3. The trim removed 5 bases at V and 0 bases at J, leaving 3 bases unmatched. Germline-derived CDR1 and CDR2 are MNHEY and SVGAGI. CDR3 DNA sequence: TGTGCCAGCAGTGGCCAGGGGGCGAACACCGGGGAGCTGTTTTTT. Residues: CASSGQGANTGELFF.

This clone was counted a few times. The V call is TRBV4-1, the J call TRBJ1-5; 8 positions agree with TRBD1. The germline CDR1 and CDR2 sequences are MGHRA and YSYEKL. The CDR3 sequence is 15 residues long. V trimming: 0 bases; J trimming: 6 bases; junction bases outside the gene matches: 4. The CDR3 bases are TGCGCCAGCAGCCAAGAGGGACAGGTAGCTCAGCCCCAGCATTTT. It is translated as CASSQEGQVAQPQHF.

The chain has TRBV30 and TRBJ2-1; TRBD2 matches 10 bases. With V trimmed by 3 bases and J by 8 bases, 7 bases remained unmatched. The V gene's germline CDR1 is GTSNPN and CDR2 SVGIG (reference sequence). This CDR3 is 14 amino acids long. The CDR3 sequence: CAWRGGLAIHEQFF. CDR3 nucleotides: TGTGCCTGGAGGGGGGGACTAGCGATCCATGAGCAGTTCTTC.

J is TRBJ1-5 and V is TRBV6-5; TRBD1 is a possible D gene (5 bases). The CDR3 contains 13 residues. Germline CDR1 reads MNHEY; CDR2 reads SVGAGI. V was trimmed by 6 bases and J by 3 bases, leaving 9 bases between them. This chain's CDR3 is CASRRGSNQPQHF. CDR3 nucleotide sequence: TGTGCCAGCAGACGGGGGTCCAATCAGCCCCAGCATTTT.

The rearrangement uses TRBV5-1 and TRBJ2-7; D unclear. Per the germline V gene, CDR1 is SGHRS and CDR2 is YFSETQ. V was trimmed by 1 base and J by 2 bases, leaving 7 bases between them. The CDR3 length is 13 residues. The CDR3, as DNA: TGCGCCAGCAGCTTGAATAATGCCTACGAGCAGTACTTC. The encoded protein is CASSLNNAYEQYF.

The gene calls are TRBV20-1 and TRBJ2-7, with unresolved D. Per the germline V gene, CDR1 is DFQATT and CDR2 is SNEGSKA (reference sequence). This CDR3 is 11 amino acids long. V was cut by 7 bases and J by 2 bases, with 9 bases left in between. The CDR3 DNA is TGCAGTGTGGTCGGTACCTACGAGCAGTACTTC. Its protein is CSVVGTYEQYF.

The genes are TRBV6-5 and TRBJ2-3; TRBD2 matches 9 bases. V lost 4 bases and J lost 3; bases outside the gene matches: 8. CDR1 is MNHEY and CDR2 is SVGAGI in the germline V gene. The CDR3 totals 16 residues. The CDR3 sequence: CASSSPSGMGTDTQYF. Here the CDR3 DNA reads TGTGCCAGCAGTTCCCCTAGCGGGATGGGTACAGATACGCAGTATTTT.

J is TRBJ1-2 and V is TRBV19; TRBD1 might be the D (6 bases). V was shortened by 5 bases and J by 4 bases, with 8 bases between the two germline ends. The germline CDR1 and CDR2 sequences are LNHDA and SQIVND (reference sequence). This CDR3 is 12 amino acids long. The CDR3 protein is CASSGDTYGYTF. In DNA, the CDR3 is TGTGCCAGTAGTGGGGACACCTATGGCTACACCTTC.

The gene calls are TRBV9 and TRBJ2-3, with a possible D match to TRBD2 (6 bases). CDR1 is SGDLS and CDR2 is YYNGEE in the germline V gene. The CDR3 spans 15 residues. The germline V and J ends were trimmed by 0 bases and 5 bases, with 13 bases remaining between them. The CDR3 bases are TGTGCCAGCAGCGTAGCGGGAGAAGGGTTAGATACGCAGTATTTT. Its translation: CASSVAGEGLDTQYF.

The gene calls are TRBV6-4 and TRBJ2-1; 10 nucleotides agree with TRBD2. Germline V gene sequence: CDR1 MRHNA, CDR2 SNTAGT. J was trimmed by 6 bases and V by 0 bases; bases with no gene match: 20. The CDR3 loop spans 21 amino acids. The CDR3 loop reads CASSDSSRVAGGAQGGNEQFF. The DNA of the CDR3 is TGTGCCAGCAGTGACTCGAGTCGGGTAGCGGGAGGTGCCCAGGGGGGCAATGAGCAGTTCTTC.